This T cell receptor beta chain was recorded in a study of T cell responses to AZD1222 COVID-19 vaccine. Study-wide findings and caveats: Seropositive AZD1222 recipients at baseline numbered only 6 or 7.

Some clones are missing from TCRdb's copy, which holds only in-frame ones; the method was immunoSEQ multiplex PCR. The sample includes tens of thousands of clones, roughly 88% of them seen just once. This clone was found once. Its matching antigen is unknown. The clonotype was recovered from an adult in good health. Here the sequenced sample was peripheral blood, taken on day 0 of MenACWY control vaccination.

CDR3 bases: TGTGCCAGTACCCCCCTCAGGGAAGTGGACACTGAAGCTTTCTTT. This sequence encodes CASTPLREVDTEAFF. The chain joins TRBV19 to TRBJ1-1; D is possibly TRBD1 (5 bases). The V gene's germline CDR1 is LNHDA and CDR2 SQIVND (reference sequence). The CDR3 covers 15 residues. V was clipped by 7 bases and J by 3 bases, with 18 bases between them.